What follows are 25 T cell receptor beta chains derived from one specimen sequenced in a study of blood T cell repertoires in COVID-19. The data were produced by immunoSEQ multiplex PCR, yet TCRdb's version contains in-frame clones alone and is incomplete. The sample lists about 200,000 clones; more than 75% were seen once. Sequencing was performed on peripheral blood. The receptors originated from a woman of 80 years or more with COVID-19, enrolled during active disease.

On this clone itself: It may be a read error: a sequence one base away is much more abundant. This specimen includes other DNA sequences encoding the same CDR3. J is TRBJ1-1 and V is TRBV5-4, with D perhaps matching TRBD1 (5 bases). The CDR3 sequence is 14 residues long. V lost 4 bases, J lost 0 bases, and 10 bases lay in between. The germline V gene has CDR1 SGHNT and CDR2 YYREEE (reference sequence). For the CDR3, the DNA is TGTGCCAGCAGCACGGGACTGATGAACACTGAAGCTTTCTTT. Translating gives CASSTGLMNTEAFF.

The chain couples TRBV30 to TRBJ1-2; D uncertain. The V and J ends lost 1 base and 0 bases respectively, with 15 bases between them. The length of the CDR3 is 16 residues. The V gene's germline CDR1 is GTSNPN and CDR2 SVGIG (reference sequence). This CDR3 is CAWSDGHLPANYGYTF. CDR3 coding DNA: TGTGCCTGGAGTGATGGTCACCTTCCAGCTAACTATGGCTACACCTTC.

V is TRBV19 and J is TRBJ1-2; D possibly corresponds to TRBD1 (6 bases). Germline CDR1 and CDR2: LNHDA and SQIVND (reference sequence). V lost 5 bases to trimming and J lost 3 bases, with 13 bases between them. The CDR3 runs 14 residues. The CDR3 region has the DNA TGTGCCAGTAGTCGACAGGTGGGGCACTATGGCTACACCTTC. Residues: CASSRQVGHYGYTF.

The chain couples TRBV20-1 to TRBJ2-7; D is perhaps TRBD1 (5 bases). The CDR3 sequence is 12 residues long. V dropped 3 bases and J dropped 2 bases, with 8 bases sitting between them. Germline assignment: CDR1 DFQATT and CDR2 SNEGSKA (reference sequence). CDR3 loop: CSASQGAYEQYF. The CDR3 bases are TGCAGTGCTAGTCAAGGGGCCTACGAGCAGTACTTC.

The chain uses TRBV28 and TRBJ2-7; 7 nucleotides align to TRBD1. Germline V gene data show CDR1 as MDHEN and CDR2 as SYDVKM. The CDR3 extends over 14 amino acids. The V segment lost 3 bases and the J segment 3 bases; nucleotides outside the gene matches: 5. The CDR3 coding sequence is TGTGCCAGCAGTTTTCGGGACAGAATCTACGAGCAGTACTTC. It codes for CASSFRDRIYEQYF.

V gene TRBV28 combines with J gene TRBJ1-2; a possible D gene is TRBD1 (5 bases). Trimming cost V 11 bases and J 11 bases, with 27 bases left between them. The CDR3 runs to 14 residues. Germline V gene sequence: CDR1 MDHEN, CDR2 SYDVKM. CDR3 protein: CAVQAGPGPREYTF. In DNA form, the CDR3 reads TGTGCCGTTCAGGCAGGGCCGGGCCCCCGAGAGTACACCTTC.

This clone was counted a single time. The genes are TRBV2 and TRBJ2-3, with a weak D call TRBD1 (6 bases). CDR1 is SNHLY, CDR2 FYNNEI, per germline. CDR3 length: 14 residues. Trimming stripped 7 bases from V and 6 bases from J, with 17 bases between. CDR3 residues: CASNSGGQSDTQYF. The CDR3 nucleotides read TGTGCCAGCAACTCTGGAGGACAGAGCGATACGCAGTATTTT.

This rearrangement joins TRBV2 to TRBJ2-2; no clear D gene. CDR1 SNHLY and CDR2 FYNNEI come from the germline V gene. V was pared by 1 base and J by 0 bases, with 6 bases between. The CDR3 is 15 residues long. CDR3 coding DNA: TGTGCCAGCAGTGAAGGTCAGACGAACACCGGGGAGCTGTTTTTT. Its protein is CASSEGQTNTGELFF.

On this clone itself: The same CDR3 arises from other DNA sequences in this sample as well. The V and J genes are TRBV12-3 or TRBV12-4 and TRBJ2-2; no definite D call. Trimming stripped 4 bases from V and 4 bases from J, with 4 bases between. The CDR3 length is 12 residues. The DNA of the CDR3 is TGTGCCAGCAGTTCAGGCACCGGGGAGCTGTTTTTT. This codes for CASSSGTGELFF.

The chain joins TRBV4-3 to TRBJ2-3; D is possibly TRBD1 (5 bases). This CDR3 region has 15 residues. Per the germline V gene, CDR1 is LGHNA and CDR2 is YSLEER. Deletions cut 0 bases from V and 6 bases from J, with 13 bases between. Here the CDR3 reads CASSQDPQGGDTQYF. DNA for the CDR3: TGCGCCAGCAGCCAAGATCCCCAGGGTGGCGATACGCAGTATTTT.

V usage is TRBV7-9 and J usage is TRBJ1-2; the match to TRBD1 covers 9 bases. CDR1 is SEHNR and CDR2 is FQNEAQ in the germline V gene (reference sequence). V trimming: 6 bases; J trimming: 3 bases; junction bases outside the gene matches: 8. The CDR3 is 15 amino acids. CDR3 residues: CASSALGQGDYGYTF. Written as DNA, the CDR3 is TGTGCCAGCAGTGCTTTGGGACAGGGAGACTATGGCTACACCTTC.

This chain uses TRBV28 with TRBJ2-7; 8 bases map to TRBD2. The germline CDR1 and CDR2 sequences are MDHEN and SYDVKM. There are 15 residues in the CDR3. The V gene end was trimmed by 4 bases and the J gene end by 4 bases; junction bases not matched to a gene: 9. The CDR3 here is CASSWGLGRGYEQYF. The DNA for the CDR3 is TGTGCCAGCAGTTGGGGACTAGGTCGCGGGTACGAGCAGTACTTC.

J is TRBJ2-5 and V is TRBV5-4, with 10 bases aligning to TRBD2. The CDR3 runs 17 residues. Germline values: CDR1 SGHNT, CDR2 YYREEE (reference sequence). Unmatched junction bases numbered 6, after V lost 0 bases and J lost 1 base. This CDR3 reads CASSLGLLAGTQETQYF. The CDR3 DNA follows: TGTGCCAGCAGCTTGGGGCTACTAGCGGGGACCCAAGAGACCCAGTACTTC.

This chain joins TRBV19 and TRBJ1-2; 10 bases map to TRBD1. CDR1 and CDR2 from the germline V gene are LNHDA and SQIVND (reference sequence). The CDR3 spans 13 residues. V shed 8 bases, J shed 7 bases, and the junction held 7 bases outside the gene matches. CDR3 in amino acids: CASLDRGQSGYTF. The DNA of the CDR3 is TGTGCCAGTCTAGACAGGGGGCAAAGTGGCTACACCTTC.

The chain is built from TRBV5-1 and TRBJ1-5; 8 nucleotides line up with TRBD1. J was trimmed by 8 bases and V by 4 bases; bases with no gene match: 8. Germline V gene data show CDR1 as SGHRS and CDR2 as YFSETQ. The CDR3 is 14 residues long. CDR3 DNA: TGCGCCAGCAGCGGGGGACAGGCAGGTGAGCCCCAGCATTTT. Residues: CASSGGQAGEPQHF. The full variable domain, rest sourced from reference TRBV5-1 and TRBJ1-5, is KAGVTQTPRYLIKTRGQQVTLSCSPISGHRSVSWYQQTPGQGLQFLFEYFSETQRNKGNFPGRFSGRQFSNSRSEMNVSTLELGDSALYLCASSGGQAGEPQHFGDGTRLSIL.

J is TRBJ2-2 and V is TRBV7-3; D gene ambiguous. V was trimmed by 4 bases and J by 0 bases, leaving 12 bases between them. Germline V gives CDR1 SGHTA, CDR2 FQGTGA. This CDR3 comprises 16 residues. CDR3 sequence: CASSSSLRPNTGELFF. The CDR3 DNA follows: TGTGCCAGCAGCTCCAGTTTACGCCCGAACACCGGGGAGCTGTTTTTT.

This chain connects TRBV9 to TRBJ2-5; TRBD2 matches at 11 bases. V trimming: 0 bases; J trimming: 1 base; junction bases outside the gene matches: 5. The CDR3 sequence is 17 residues long. Germline V gene sequence: CDR1 SGDLS, CDR2 YYNGEE. The CDR3 loop reads CASSVAISGGVQETQYF. The CDR3 DNA sequence: TGTGCCAGCAGCGTAGCTATTAGCGGGGGGGTCCAAGAGACCCAGTACTTC.

The V gene is TRBV4-3, the J gene TRBJ1-2; a possible D gene is TRBD1 (5 bases). Deletions cut 0 bases from V and 6 bases from J, with 11 bases between. This CDR3 has 14 amino acids. CDR1 is LGHNA and CDR2 is YSLEER in the germline V gene. Written as DNA, the CDR3 is TGCGCCAGCAGCCAAGAGGTAGGGGTGAATGGCTACACCTTC. Its translation is CASSQEVGVNGYTF.

This clone was observed a few times. The chain has TRBV6-5 and TRBJ1-5; D call uncertain. V gave up 8 bases and J gave up 0 bases, with 14 bases separating them. CDR1 MNHEY and CDR2 SVGAGI come from the germline V gene. This CDR3 spans 15 amino acids. The CDR3: CASSAGWISNQPQHF. Written as DNA, the CDR3 is TGTGCCAGCTCTGCGGGGTGGATTAGCAATCAGCCCCAGCATTTT.

The gene calls are TRBV10-3 and TRBJ2-1; TRBD2 aligns across 15 bases. This CDR3 has 16 amino acids. From germline, CDR1 is ENHRY and CDR2 SYGVKD. Trimming cost V 6 bases and J 10 bases; bases outside gene matches: 10. The CDR3 DNA is TGTGCCATCAGCCCATTTCCGGGACTAGCGGGGGGAGAGCAGTTCTTC. Translated: CAISPFPGLAGGEQFF.

V usage is TRBV19 and J usage is TRBJ2-7; 8 bases fit TRBD1. V shed 6 bases, J shed 2 bases, and the junction held 6 bases outside the gene matches. The CDR3 has 14 amino acids. The V gene's germline CDR1 is LNHDA and CDR2 SQIVND (reference sequence). CDR3 coding DNA: TGTGCCAGTAGCCAAAGGACAGGGACCTACGAGCAGTACTTC. Its translation is CASSQRTGTYEQYF.

This chain links TRBV27 with TRBJ1-2, with 7 bases matching TRBD1. V trimming: 6 bases; J trimming: 2 bases; junction bases outside the gene matches: 9. The germline V gene has CDR1 MNHEY and CDR2 SMNVEV (reference sequence). The CDR3 has 15 amino acids. The CDR3 region has the DNA TGTGCCAGCAGAGAGACCGGGACAGCGAACTATGGCTACACCTTC. This encodes CASRETGTANYGYTF.

The rearrangement links TRBV5-4 to TRBJ2-7; 8 positions agree with TRBD2. Germline V CDR1 and CDR2: SGHNT, YYREEE (reference sequence). V lost 1 base and J lost 0; bases outside the gene matches: 3. The CDR3 contains 15 residues. The CDR3 region has the DNA TGTGCCAGCAGCTTGTGGCGGGAGGCCTCCTACGAGCAGTACTTC. Translation gives CASSLWREASYEQYF.

The V and J genes are TRBV7-2 and TRBJ1-1, with D perhaps TRBD1 (5 bases). There are 17 residues in the CDR3. The V end lost 2 bases, the J end lost 1 base, and 17 bases lay between the germline ends. The germline gives CDR1 SGHTA, CDR2 FQGNSA. CDR3 in amino acids: CASSLRVVTGGNTEAFF. The CDR3 nucleotides read TGTGCCAGCAGCTTAAGAGTAGTGACGGGGGGGAACACTGAAGCTTTCTTT.

This rearrangement joins TRBV7-9 to TRBJ2-1; D remains ambiguous. Germline CDR1 reads SEHNR; CDR2 reads FQNEAQ (reference sequence). The CDR3 covers 14 residues. Trimming removed 5 bases at V and 3 bases at J, with 11 bases between. The CDR3 here is CASSPAPRYNEQFF. Here the CDR3 DNA reads TGTGCCAGCAGCCCAGCGCCCCGCTACAATGAGCAGTTCTTC.